Below, 7 T cell receptor beta chains from the same sample are listed, as sequenced in a study of beta chain features in type 1 diabetes. Whole-study findings and limits: In every one of the four CD4+ subsets, TCRB CDR3s were moderately but significantly shorter in Type 1 diabetes patients.

For these receptors, no antigen is known. The sequenced template was cDNA made from the entire isolated RNA. Profiling relied on immunoSEQ multiplex PCR, and the TCRdb table lists in-frame clones only, not all of them. The top ten hold 0.03% to 0.045% of the sample, which has hundreds of thousands of clones, over 13% seen once. Sequenced input: naive CD4+ T cells from blood. The source is a man in his late teens or twenties with type 1 diabetes.

The J gene is TRBJ1-1, the V gene TRBV5-6; 7 nucleotides match TRBD1. CDR1 is SGHDT and CDR2 is YYEEEE in the germline V gene. This CDR3 spans 14 amino acids. The trim removed 1 base at V and 2 bases at J, leaving 2 bases unmatched. The CDR3 bases are TGTGCCAGCAGCTTGACAGGGGATAACACTGAAGCTTTCTTT. It specifies CASSLTGDNTEAFF.

V gene TRBV9 combines with J gene TRBJ1-3, with 7 bases aligning to TRBD1. CDR3 length equals 15 residues. Looked up from germline, CDR1 is SGDLS and CDR2 is YYNGEE. V shed 0 bases, J shed 3 bases, and the junction held 3 bases outside the gene matches. This CDR3 is CASSVDPGGGNTIYF. In DNA, the CDR3 is TGTGCCAGCAGCGTAGACCCAGGGGGTGGAAACACCATATATTTT.

The chain is built from TRBV5-1 and TRBJ2-2, with a weak D call TRBD2 (6 bases). CDR1 is SGHRS and CDR2 is YFSETQ in the germline V gene. There are 16 residues in the CDR3. Between the trimmed V and J ends, which lost 1 base and 0 bases, there was a span of 10 bases. The CDR3 sequence is CASSLLLASNTGELFF. DNA for the CDR3: TGCGCCAGCAGCTTGCTTCTAGCGTCGAACACCGGGGAGCTGTTTTTT.

This clone was recorded a few times. This sequence joins TRBV18 and TRBJ1-4, with D tentatively TRBD1 (6 bases). The V and J ends lost 3 bases and 7 bases respectively, with 18 bases between them. The CDR3 is made up of 16 amino acids. Germline V gives CDR1 KGHSH, CDR2 LQKENI. The DNA of the CDR3 is TGTGCCAGCTCACCCCTCACAGGGCCAAGTAGTGAAAAACTGTTTTTT. Amino acid sequence: CASSPLTGPSSEKLFF.

This sequence joins TRBV6-1 and TRBJ2-1; TRBD2 is a possible D gene (5 bases). CDR1 is MNHNS and CDR2 is SASEGT in the germline V gene. V lost 4 bases and J 1 base, leaving 8 bases between the germline ends. The CDR3 sequence is 14 residues long. Here the CDR3 reads CASSGSGSYNEQFF. CDR3 in DNA: TGTGCCAGCAGTGGGTCGGGATCCTACAATGAGCAGTTCTTC.

This clone turned up a few times. The chain joins TRBV7-6 to TRBJ2-7, with unresolved D. There are 12 residues in the CDR3. V lost 1 base, J lost 5 bases, and 6 bases lay in between. Germline values: CDR1 SGHVS, CDR2 FNYEAQ. Written as DNA, the CDR3 is TGTGCCAGCAGCTTAGACACAAACGAGCAGTACTTC. Amino acids: CASSLDTNEQYF.

This clone was detected a few times. The chain carries TRBV4-2 and TRBJ2-2; no definite D call. V lost 1 base and J 5 bases, leaving 5 bases between the germline ends. This CDR3 region has 13 residues. Germline loops: CDR1 LGHNA, CDR2 YNFKEQ. CDR3 bases: TGTGCCAGCAGCCAAGCCGCGACCGGGGAGCTGTTTTTT. It yields the protein CASSQAATGELFF.